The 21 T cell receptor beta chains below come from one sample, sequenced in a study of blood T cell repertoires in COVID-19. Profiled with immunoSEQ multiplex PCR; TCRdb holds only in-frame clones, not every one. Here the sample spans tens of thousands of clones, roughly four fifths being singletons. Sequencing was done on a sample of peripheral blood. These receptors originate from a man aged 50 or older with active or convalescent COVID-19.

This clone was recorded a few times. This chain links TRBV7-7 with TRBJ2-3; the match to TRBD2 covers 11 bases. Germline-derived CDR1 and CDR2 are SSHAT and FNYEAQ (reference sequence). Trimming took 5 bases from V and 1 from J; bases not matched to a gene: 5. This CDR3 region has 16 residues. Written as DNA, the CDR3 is TGTGCCAGCAGCCCGCTACTAGCGGGGGGCACAGATACGCAGTATTTT. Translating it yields CASSPLLAGGTDTQYF.

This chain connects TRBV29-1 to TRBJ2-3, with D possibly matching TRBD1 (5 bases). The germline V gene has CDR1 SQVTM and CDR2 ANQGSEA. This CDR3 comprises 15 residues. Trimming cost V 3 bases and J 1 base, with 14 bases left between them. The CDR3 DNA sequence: TGCAGCGTTGAGCCAGGGTCTTTTGGCACAGATACGCAGTATTTT. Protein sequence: CSVEPGSFGTDTQYF.

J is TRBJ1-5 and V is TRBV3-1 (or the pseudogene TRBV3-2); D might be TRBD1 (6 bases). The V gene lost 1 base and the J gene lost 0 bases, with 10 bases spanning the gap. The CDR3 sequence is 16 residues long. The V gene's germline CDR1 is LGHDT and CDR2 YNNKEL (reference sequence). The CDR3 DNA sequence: TGTGCCAGCAGCCAAGGCGGGGGACATAGCAATCAGCCCCAGCATTTT. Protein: CASSQGGGHSNQPQHF.

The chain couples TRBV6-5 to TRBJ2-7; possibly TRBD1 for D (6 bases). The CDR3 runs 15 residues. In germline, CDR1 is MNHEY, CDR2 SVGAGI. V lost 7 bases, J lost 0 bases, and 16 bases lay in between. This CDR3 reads CASIGQQGSSYEQYF. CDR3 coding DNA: TGTGCCAGCATCGGTCAGCAGGGGAGCTCCTACGAGCAGTACTTC.

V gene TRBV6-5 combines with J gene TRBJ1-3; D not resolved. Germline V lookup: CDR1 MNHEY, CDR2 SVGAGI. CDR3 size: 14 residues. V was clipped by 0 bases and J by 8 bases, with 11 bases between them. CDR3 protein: CASSYSNFRDTIYF. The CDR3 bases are TGTGCCAGCAGTTACTCGAATTTCCGGGACACCATATATTTT.

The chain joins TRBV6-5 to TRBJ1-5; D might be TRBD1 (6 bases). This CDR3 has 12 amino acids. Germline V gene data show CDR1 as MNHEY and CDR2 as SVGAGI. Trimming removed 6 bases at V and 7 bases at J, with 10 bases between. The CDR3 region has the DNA TGTGCCAGCAGACAGGGAGACCAGCCCCAGCATTTT. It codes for CASRQGDQPQHF.

The DNA for the CDR3 is TGTGCCTGGAAAGCCCCAGCGGGATATGGCTACACCTTC. Its translation: CAWKAPAGYGYTF. The chain has TRBV30 and TRBJ1-2; the D is unclear. CDR3 size: 13 residues. The V end lost 4 bases, the J end lost 5 bases, and 14 bases lay between the germline ends. Per the germline V gene, CDR1 is GTSNPN and CDR2 is SVGIG (reference sequence).

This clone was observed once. The CDR3 DNA reads TGTGCCAGCAGTGGAGTCCAGGGTATCTATGGCTACACCTTC. Translated: CASSGVQGIYGYTF. V is TRBV28 and J is TRBJ1-2; a possible D gene is TRBD1 (5 bases). CDR1 MDHEN and CDR2 SYDVKM come from the germline V gene. V lost 5 bases to trimming and J lost 4 bases, with 14 bases between them. This CDR3 spans 14 amino acids.

The CDR3 DNA reads as TGTGCCAGCCGCCGACTAGCGGGGGGGCTCGGAGATACGCAGTATTTT. This translates into CASRRLAGGLGDTQYF. The rearrangement links TRBV27 to TRBJ2-3; 14 nucleotides align to TRBD2. V was clipped by 8 bases and J by 5 bases; unmatched bases: 9. CDR1 is MNHEY and CDR2 is SMNVEV in the germline V gene (reference sequence). The CDR3 extends over 16 amino acids.

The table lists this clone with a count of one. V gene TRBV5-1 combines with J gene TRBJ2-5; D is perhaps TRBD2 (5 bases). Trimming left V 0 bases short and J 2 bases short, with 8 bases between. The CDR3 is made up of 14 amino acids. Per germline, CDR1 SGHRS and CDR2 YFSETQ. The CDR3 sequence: CASSLDSGQETQYF. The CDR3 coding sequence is TGCGCCAGCAGCTTGGACTCGGGACAAGAGACCCAGTACTTC.

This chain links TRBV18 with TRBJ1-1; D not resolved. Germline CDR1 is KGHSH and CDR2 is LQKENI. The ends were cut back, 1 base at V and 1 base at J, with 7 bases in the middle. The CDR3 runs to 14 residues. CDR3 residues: CASSPREGNTEAFF. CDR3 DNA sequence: TGTGCCAGCTCACCACGTGAGGGGAACACTGAAGCTTTCTTT.

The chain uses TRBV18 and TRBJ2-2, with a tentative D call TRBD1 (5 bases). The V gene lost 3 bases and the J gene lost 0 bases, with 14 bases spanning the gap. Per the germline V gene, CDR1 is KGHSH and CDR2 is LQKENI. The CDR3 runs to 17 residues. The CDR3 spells CASSPEFKDTNTGELFF. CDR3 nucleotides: TGTGCCAGCTCACCGGAGTTTAAGGACACGAACACCGGGGAGCTGTTTTTT.

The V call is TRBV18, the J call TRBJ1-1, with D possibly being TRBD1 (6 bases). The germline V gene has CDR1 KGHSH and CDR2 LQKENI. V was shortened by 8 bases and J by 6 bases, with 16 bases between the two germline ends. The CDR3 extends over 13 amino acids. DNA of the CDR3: TGTGCCAGCCTTACAGGGAGGGGGGCTGAAGCTTTCTTT. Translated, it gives CASLTGRGAEAFF.

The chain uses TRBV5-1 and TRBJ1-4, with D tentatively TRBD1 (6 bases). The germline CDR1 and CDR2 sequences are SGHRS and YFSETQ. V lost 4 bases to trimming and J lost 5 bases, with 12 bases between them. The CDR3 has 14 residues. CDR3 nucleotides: TGCGCCAGCAGCGGGGGCCACCAAAATGAAAAACTGTTTTTT. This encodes CASSGGHQNEKLFF.

The CDR3 sequence: CASSDEQGNQPQHF. CDR3 nucleotide sequence: TGCGCCAGCAGTGATGAACAGGGCAATCAGCCCCAGCATTTT. V usage is TRBV10-2 and J usage is TRBJ1-5; a possible D gene is TRBD1 (5 bases). The CDR3 consists of 14 residues. V lost 3 bases and J lost 2, with 8 bases in between. In germline, CDR1 is WSHSY, CDR2 SAAADI.

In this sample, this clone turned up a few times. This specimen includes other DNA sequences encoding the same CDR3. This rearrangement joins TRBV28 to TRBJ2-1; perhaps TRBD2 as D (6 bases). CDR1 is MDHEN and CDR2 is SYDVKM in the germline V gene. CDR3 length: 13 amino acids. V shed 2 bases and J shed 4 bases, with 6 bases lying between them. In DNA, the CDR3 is TGTGCCAGCAGTTTAGGAGGGTACAATGAGCAGTTCTTC. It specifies CASSLGGYNEQFF.

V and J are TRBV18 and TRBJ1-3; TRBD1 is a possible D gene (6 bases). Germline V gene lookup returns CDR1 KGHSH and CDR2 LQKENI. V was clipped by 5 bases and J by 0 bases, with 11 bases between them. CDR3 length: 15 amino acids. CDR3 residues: CASSSDRSSGNTIYF. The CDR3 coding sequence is TGTGCCAGCTCATCCGACAGGAGCTCTGGAAACACCATATATTTT.

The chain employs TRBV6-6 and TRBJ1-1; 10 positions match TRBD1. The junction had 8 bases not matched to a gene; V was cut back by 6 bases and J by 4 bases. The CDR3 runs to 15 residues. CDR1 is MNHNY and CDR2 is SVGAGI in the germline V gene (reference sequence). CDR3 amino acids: CASSDPGQGSTEAFF. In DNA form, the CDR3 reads TGTGCCAGCAGCGACCCGGGACAGGGGAGCACTGAAGCTTTCTTT.

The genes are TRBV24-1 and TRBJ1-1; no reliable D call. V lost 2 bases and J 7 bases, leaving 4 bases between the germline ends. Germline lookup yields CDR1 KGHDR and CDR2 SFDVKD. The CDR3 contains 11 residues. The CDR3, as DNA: TGTGCCACCAGTGATTCGGGTGAAGCTTTCTTT. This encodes CATSDSGEAFF.

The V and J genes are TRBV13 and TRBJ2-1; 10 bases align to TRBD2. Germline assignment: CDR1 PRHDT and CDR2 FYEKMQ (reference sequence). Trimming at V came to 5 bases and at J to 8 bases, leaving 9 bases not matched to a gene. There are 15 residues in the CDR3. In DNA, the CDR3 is TGTGCCAGCAGCATAAGCGGGGGGGCCTTGGATGAGCAGTTCTTC. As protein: CASSISGGALDEQFF.

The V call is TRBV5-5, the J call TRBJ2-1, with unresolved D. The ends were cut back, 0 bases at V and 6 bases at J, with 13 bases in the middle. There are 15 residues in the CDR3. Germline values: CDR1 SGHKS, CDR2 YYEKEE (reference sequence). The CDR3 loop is CASSLDGRVGNEQFF. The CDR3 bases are TGTGCCAGCAGCTTGGACGGCCGGGTAGGCAATGAGCAGTTCTTC.